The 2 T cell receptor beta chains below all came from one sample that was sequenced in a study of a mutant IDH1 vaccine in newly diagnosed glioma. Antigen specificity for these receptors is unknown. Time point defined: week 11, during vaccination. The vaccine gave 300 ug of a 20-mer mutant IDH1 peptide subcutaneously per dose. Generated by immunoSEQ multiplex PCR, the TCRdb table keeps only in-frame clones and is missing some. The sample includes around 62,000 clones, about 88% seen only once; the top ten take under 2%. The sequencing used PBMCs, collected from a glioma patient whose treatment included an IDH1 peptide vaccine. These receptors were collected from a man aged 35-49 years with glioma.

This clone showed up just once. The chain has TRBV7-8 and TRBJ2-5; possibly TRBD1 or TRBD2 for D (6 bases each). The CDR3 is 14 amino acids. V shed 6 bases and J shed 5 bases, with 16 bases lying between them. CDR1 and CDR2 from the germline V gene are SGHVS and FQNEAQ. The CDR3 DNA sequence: TGTGCCAGCAGTTCCCTCGGGGGCTGGGAGACCCAGTACTTC. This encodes CASSSLGGWETQYF. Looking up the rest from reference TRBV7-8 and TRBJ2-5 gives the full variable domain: GAGVSQSPRYKVAKRGQDVALRCDPISGHVSLFWYQQALGQGPEFLTYFQNEAQLDKSGLPSDRFFAERPEGSVSTLKIQRTQQEDSAVYLCASSSLGGWETQYFGPGTRLLVL.

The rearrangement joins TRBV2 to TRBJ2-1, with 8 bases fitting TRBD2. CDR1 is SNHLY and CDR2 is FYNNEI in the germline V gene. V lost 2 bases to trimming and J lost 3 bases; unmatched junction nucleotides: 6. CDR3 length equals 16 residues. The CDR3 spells CASSETGSGVYNEQFF. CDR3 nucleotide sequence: TGTGCCAGCAGTGAAACGGGTAGCGGGGTCTACAATGAGCAGTTCTTC.